Listed here is a single TCR beta chain. The sample comes from a study of OX40 agonist ivuxolimab in advanced cancers. Profiled with immunoSEQ multiplex PCR; TCRdb holds only in-frame clones, not every one. The table lists tens of thousands of clones, 75% to 90% of them singletons. The starting material was CD4+ or CD8+ T cells sorted from blood, obtained in a trial of the OX40 agonist ivuxolimab. This receptor was taken from an adult with an advanced solid tumor such as melanoma, head and neck, liver or kidney cancer.

CDR3 nucleotide sequence: TGTGCCACACGCCGTCAAGGCAAAAACATTCAGTACTTC. Its protein product is CATRRQGKNIQYF. The V call is TRBV5-4, the J call TRBJ2-4; no firm D call. Per germline, CDR1 SGHNT and CDR2 YYREEE (reference sequence). V lost 9 bases and J lost 3, with 13 bases in between. This CDR3 is built from 13 residues.